This T cell receptor (beta chain) was retrieved from a study of blood T cell repertoires in COVID-19. The data were produced by immunoSEQ multiplex PCR, yet TCRdb's version contains in-frame clones alone and is incomplete. The sample includes about 85,000 clones, roughly four fifths of them seen just once. The CDR3 totals 16 residues. CDR1 is SGHRS, CDR2 YFSETQ, per germline. The V and J ends lost 0 bases and 7 bases respectively, with 20 bases between them. Sample: peripheral blood. This chain connects TRBV5-1 to TRBJ2-7; D is ambiguous. This receptor was identified in a man between 60 and 75 years old with acute or convalescent COVID-19. This CDR3 is CASSLGVGSSSREQYF. The CDR3 DNA reads TGCGCCAGCAGCTTGGGGGTGGGCTCTTCCTCGCGAGAGCAGTACTTC.